Below, one T cell receptor beta chain is given with its context. These data are taken from a study of blood T cell repertoires in COVID-19. V lost 8 bases and J lost 4, with 12 bases in between. Germline lookup yields CDR1 LNHDA and CDR2 SQIVND (reference sequence). This CDR3 has 13 amino acids. As processed by the authors: From reference gene primer amplification, estimates of nucleated cell counts were derived. The repertoire was sequenced with immunoSEQ multiplex PCR; TCRdb's copy has only in-frame clones and lacks some. The V and J calls and clone size were taken over from that table, and D and trimming were inferred from the DNA. Here the sample spans about 300,000 clones, 88% being singletons.

The chain recombines TRBV19 with TRBJ1-5; D might be TRBD1 (6 bases). This clonotype originated in a woman younger than 45 who had recovered from COVID-19. What was sequenced was peripheral blood. CDR3 amino acids: CASEQGLNQPQHF. The CDR3 coding sequence is TGTGCCAGTGAACAGGGACTAAATCAGCCCCAGCATTTT.